A single sample is the source of the 8 T cell receptor beta chains below, sequenced in a study of blood T cell repertoires in COVID-19. Clones were read by immunoSEQ multiplex PCR, and TCRdb kept only the in-frame ones, dropping some. The data contain roughly 200,000 clones, roughly 88% of them singletons. Sequencing used peripheral blood. These receptors originate from a human donor with active or convalescent COVID-19. The donor label of this sample is uncertain.

This clone was seen more than once but under ten times. This chain links TRBV19 with TRBJ1-6; 8 positions agree with TRBD1. V trimming: 7 bases; J trimming: 5 bases; junction bases outside the gene matches: 7. The CDR3 contains 15 residues. CDR1 is LNHDA, CDR2 SQIVND, per germline (reference sequence). Here the CDR3 reads CASTAPGQDNSPLHF. The CDR3 DNA reads as TGTGCCAGTACCGCGCCGGGACAGGATAATTCACCCCTCCACTTT.

This clone was counted a single time. CDR3 nucleotides: TGTGCCAGCAGTTCCTCCCAGGATACCTTTAACTATGGCTACACCTTC. The encoded protein is CASSSSQDTFNYGYTF. V and J are TRBV28 and TRBJ1-2; D ambiguous. Trimming removed 4 bases at V and 1 base at J, with 16 bases between. The CDR3 runs 16 residues. Germline loops: CDR1 MDHEN, CDR2 SYDVKM.

This chain links TRBV2 with TRBJ2-1; D not certain. Between the trimmed V and J ends, which lost 4 bases and 6 bases, there was a span of 4 bases. CDR1 is SNHLY and CDR2 is FYNNEI in the germline V gene. The length of the CDR3 is 11 residues. The CDR3 spells CASSGANEQFF. The CDR3 bases are TGTGCCAGCAGTGGGGCCAATGAGCAGTTCTTC.

This chain uses TRBV28 with TRBJ2-1, with 9 bases aligning to TRBD1. The CDR3 loop spans 16 amino acids. V trimming: 4 bases; J trimming: 8 bases; junction bases outside the gene matches: 12. Germline CDR1 MDHEN, CDR2 SYDVKM. The CDR3 nucleotides read TGTGCCAGCAGTTCCAGACTTATACAGGGGGCGGATGAGCAGTTCTTC. Translated: CASSSRLIQGADEQFF.

The V gene is TRBV20-1, the J gene TRBJ1-1; D might be TRBD1 (5 bases). The CDR3 has 13 residues. CDR1 and CDR2 from the germline V gene are DFQATT and SNEGSKA (reference sequence). Trimming left V 3 bases short and J 0 bases short, with 8 bases between. Here the CDR3 DNA reads TGCAGTGCTAGTAGCAGGGTGAACACTGAAGCTTTCTTT. Its translation is CSASSRVNTEAFF.

The rearrangement joins TRBV18 to TRBJ1-2; no clear D gene. Trimming took 6 bases from V and 7 from J, leaving 15 bases between them. Germline V gene data show CDR1 as KGHSH and CDR2 as LQKENI. The CDR3 is made up of 13 amino acids. The CDR3 bases are TGTGCCAGCTCTCCCCGGGAGGGAATTGGCTACACCTTC. Encoded protein: CASSPREGIGYTF.

The chain joins TRBV10-3 to TRBJ1-1; D gene uncertain. Germline-derived CDR1 and CDR2 are ENHRY and SYGVKD. This CDR3 contains 14 residues. V lost 2 bases to trimming and J lost 4 bases, with 11 bases between them. The CDR3 nucleotides read TGTGCCATCAGTGAGGAATACAAGTCCACTGAAGCTTTCTTT. Amino acids: CAISEEYKSTEAFF.

J is TRBJ1-5 and V is TRBV24-1; TRBD1 aligns across 9 bases. CDR1 and CDR2 from the germline V gene are KGHDR and SFDVKD. The junction had 7 bases not matched to a gene; V was cut back by 4 bases and J by 7 bases. The CDR3 consists of 15 residues. The CDR3 coding sequence is TGTGCCACCAGTGAGACCGGGACAGGGAGGCAGCCCCAGCATTTT. Translated: CATSETGTGRQPQHF.